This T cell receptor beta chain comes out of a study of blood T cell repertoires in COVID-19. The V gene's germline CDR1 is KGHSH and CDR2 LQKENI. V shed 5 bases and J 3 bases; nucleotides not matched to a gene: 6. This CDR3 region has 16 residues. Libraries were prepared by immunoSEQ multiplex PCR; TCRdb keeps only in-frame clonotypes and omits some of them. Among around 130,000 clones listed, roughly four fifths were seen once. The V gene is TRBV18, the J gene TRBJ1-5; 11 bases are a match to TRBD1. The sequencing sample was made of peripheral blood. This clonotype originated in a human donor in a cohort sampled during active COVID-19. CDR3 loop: CASSSGQGDTNQPQHF. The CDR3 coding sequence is TGTGCCAGCTCATCGGGACAGGGGGATACCAATCAGCCCCAGCATTTT.